The following is a T cell receptor (beta chain) sequence with its context. As yet, its antigen is unknown. This entry is derived from a study of shared clonotypes between healthy human individuals. Findings and limits, study-wide: The sole specimen, blood, was sampled, and tissue repertoires likely differ.

Sequenced by immunoSEQ multiplex PCR; TCRdb stores in-frame clones only, minus some. The sample lists some 2,500,000 clones, 93% seen once, with roughly 0.36% in the top ten. The CDR3 is 15 amino acids. Trimming took 4 bases from V and 8 from J; bases not matched to a gene: 10. Germline CDR1 and CDR2: LGHNA and YSLEER. Healthy HIV-negative adults without recent acute infections or vaccinations served as donors. The sequence was collected from a young man in good health. Some clones in this sample may be carry-over from other donors' samples. Sample: naive CD4+ T cells from PBMCs. Specified subset: CD45RA+ positively selected. This chain connects TRBV4-3 to TRBJ2-2; TRBD2 agrees at 7 bases. As DNA, the CDR3 is TGCGCCAGCAGCCGCCTACCGCTAGCGGAGGGGGAGCTGTTTTTT. It encodes CASSRLPLAEGELFF.